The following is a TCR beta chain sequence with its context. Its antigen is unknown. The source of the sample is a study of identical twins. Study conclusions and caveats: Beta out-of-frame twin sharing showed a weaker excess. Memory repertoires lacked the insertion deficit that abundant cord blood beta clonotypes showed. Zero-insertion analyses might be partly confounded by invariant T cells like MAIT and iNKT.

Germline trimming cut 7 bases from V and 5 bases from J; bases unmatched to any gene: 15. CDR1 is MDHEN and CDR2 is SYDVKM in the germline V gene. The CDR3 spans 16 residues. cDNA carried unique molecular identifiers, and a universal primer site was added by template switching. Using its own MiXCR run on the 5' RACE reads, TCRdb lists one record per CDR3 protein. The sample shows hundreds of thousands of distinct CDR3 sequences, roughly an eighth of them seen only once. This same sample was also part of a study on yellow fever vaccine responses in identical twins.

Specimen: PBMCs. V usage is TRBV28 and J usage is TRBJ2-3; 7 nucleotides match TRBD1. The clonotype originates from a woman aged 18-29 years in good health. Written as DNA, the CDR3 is TGTGCCAGCAACACCCGACAGGGAATGATCGGAGATACGCAGTATTTT. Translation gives CASNTRQGMIGDTQYF.